This TCR beta chain was sequenced in a study of T cell repertoires in cytomegalovirus infection. For the study at large: Newly reported HLA-C-restricted and thoroughly characterized HLA-B-restricted CMV epitopes were employed. Public TCR beta signatures marked donors with CMV infection and the matching HLA.

Worth noting for this clonotype: Its matching antigen is unknown.

TCRdb re-called the reads through MiXCR, storing one row per CDR3 protein. Of 300,000 to 400,000 distinct CDR3 sequences in the sample, under 35% were seen once. Broader study findings: CMV-specific TCR beta clonotypes restricted by HLA-C dominated the ex vivo response. Cumulative public TCR beta family frequency identified carriers of CMV plus the relevant HLA.

Germline CDR1 reads SGHVS; CDR2 reads FQNEAQ. The CDR3 has 14 amino acids. V was trimmed by 4 bases and J by 3 bases, leaving 12 bases between them. The sample consisted of cultured PBMCs, taken from culture after CMV antigen stimulation. This receptor was identified in a human donor in good health (CMV status not recorded). Some clones in this sample may be carry-over from other donors' samples. The V gene is TRBV7-8, the J gene TRBJ1-1, with a weak D call TRBD1 (5 bases). Written as DNA, the CDR3 is TGTGCCAGCAGCTCCATGGAAGGGGACACTGAAGCTTTCTTT. Translating gives CASSSMEGDTEAFF. The whole variable domain, remainder taken from reference TRBV7-8 and TRBJ1-1, is GAGVSQSPRYKVAKRGQDVALRCDPISGHVSLFWYQQALGQGPEFLTYFQNEAQLDKSGLPSDRFFAERPEGSVSTLKIQRTQQEDSAVYLCASSSMEGDTEAFFGQGTRLTVV.